A single sample gave rise to the 18 T cell receptor beta chains below, sequenced in a study of blood T cells in healthy people across ages. A second PCR of about 7 to 12 cycles used a sample-barcoded 5' primer and a J-beta primer mix. Using its own MiXCR run on the 5' RACE reads, TCRdb lists one record per CDR3 protein. The repertoire holds approximately 700,000 distinct CDR3 sequences, with roughly 32% as singletons. Sequencing was done on a sample of blood. These receptors originate from a woman over 75 in good health.

This clonotype has a count of ten or more. This rearrangement joins TRBV6-2 or TRBV6-3 to TRBJ2-7; D remains ambiguous. Germline lookup yields CDR1 MNHEY and CDR2 SVGEGT. Trimming cost V 7 bases and J 4 bases, with 14 bases left between them. This CDR3 region has 13 residues. The CDR3 nucleotides read TGTGCCAGCACCAACCAGGTGGCATACGAGCAGTACTTC. It translates to CASTNQVAYEQYF.

The rearrangement links TRBV2 to TRBJ1-4; D is undetermined. Germline CDR1 SNHLY, CDR2 FYNNEI. The CDR3 has 15 residues. V dropped 4 bases and J dropped 4 bases, with 13 bases sitting between them. The CDR3 here is CASSGASSFNEKLFF. The CDR3 DNA reads TGTGCCAGCAGTGGAGCGTCCAGCTTTAATGAAAAACTGTTTTTT.

This clonotype was counted ten times or more. V usage is TRBV6-1 and J usage is TRBJ2-3; TRBD2 matches at 8 bases. Looked up from germline, CDR1 is MNHNS and CDR2 is SASEGT. The CDR3 contains 17 residues. Trimming cost V 4 bases and J 0 bases; bases outside gene matches: 9. The CDR3 protein is CASSGSGTRSSTDTQYF. The CDR3, as DNA: TGTGCCAGCAGTGGCTCTGGGACTAGATCTAGCACAGATACGCAGTATTTT.

This sequence joins TRBV25-1 and TRBJ1-1; D is ambiguous. The germline V gene encodes CDR1 MGHDK and CDR2 SYGVNS. This CDR3 contains 14 residues. V lost 3 bases and J lost 5, with 13 bases in between. The CDR3 nucleotides read TGTGCCAGCAGTGAGTCGGGAGTAGAGACTGAAGCTTTCTTT. Amino acids: CASSESGVETEAFF.

Regarding this clonotype: This may arise from a read error, as a much more abundant clone is one base away. This chain connects TRBV6-1 to TRBJ1-5; D remains ambiguous. Germline V CDR1 and CDR2: MNHNS, SASEGT. V dropped 8 bases and J dropped 0 bases, with 11 bases sitting between them. CDR3 length: 14 amino acids. The CDR3 DNA follows: TGTGCCAGCGGCTACGGGGTTAGCAATCAGCCCCAGCATTTT. Its protein is CASGYGVSNQPQHF.

The chain couples TRBV25-1 to TRBJ2-5, with a tentative D call TRBD2 (7 bases). The CDR3 runs 15 residues. V gave up 11 bases and J gave up 2 bases, with 21 bases separating them. Per germline, CDR1 MGHDK and CDR2 SYGVNS. This chain's CDR3 is CAFGGASSIQETQYF. The DNA of the CDR3 is TGTGCCTTTGGGGGGGCGTCTTCTATACAAGAGACCCAGTACTTC.

This clonotype was counted ten times or more. This chain joins TRBV5-1 and TRBJ2-7; D uncertain. This CDR3 contains 13 residues. CDR1 is SGHRS and CDR2 is YFSETQ in the germline V gene. Trimming stripped 0 bases from V and 2 bases from J, with 6 bases between. The CDR3 loop is CASSLAVTYEQYF. CDR3 DNA: TGCGCCAGCAGCTTGGCCGTCACCTACGAGCAGTACTTC.

This clonotype was seen many times. The chain links TRBV9 to TRBJ2-3, with 7 positions matching TRBD1. Looked up from germline, CDR1 is SGDLS and CDR2 is YYNGEE. With V trimmed by 0 bases and J by 0 bases, 4 bases remained unmatched. This CDR3 is 16 amino acids long. The CDR3 is CASSVAQGVSTDTQYF. CDR3 DNA sequence: TGTGCCAGCAGCGTAGCGCAGGGGGTGAGCACAGATACGCAGTATTTT.

This clonotype was seen at least ten times. The rearrangement uses TRBV7-2 and TRBJ2-1, with D possibly called TRBD1 or TRBD2 (5 bases each). Between the trimmed V and J ends, which lost 5 bases and 10 bases, there was a span of 9 bases. The CDR3 is made up of 11 amino acids. Per germline, CDR1 SGHTA and CDR2 FQGNSA. CDR3 sequence: CASSREGEQFF. In nucleotides, the CDR3 is TGTGCCAGCAGCCGTGAGGGGGAGCAGTTCTTC.

Many counts were recorded for this clonotype. The rearrangement uses TRBV5-1 and TRBJ2-5, with D maybe TRBD1 (6 bases). V lost 2 bases and J 10 bases, leaving 21 bases between the germline ends. Looked up from germline, CDR1 is SGHRS and CDR2 is YFSETQ. This CDR3 has 15 residues. In DNA, the CDR3 is TGCGCCAGCAGCTTCGAGACAGGCTCCCGAGGGGGCCAGTACTTC. Protein product: CASSFETGSRGGQYF. The whole variable domain, remainder taken from reference TRBV5-1 and TRBJ2-5, is KAGVTQTPRYLIKTRGQQVTLSCSPISGHRSVSWYQQTPGQGLQFLFEYFSETQRNKGNFPGRFSGRQFSNSRSEMNVSTLELGDSALYLCASSFETGSRGGQYFGPGTRLLVL.

This clonotype came up many times. The rearrangement links TRBV4-3 to TRBJ2-1; D perhaps matches TRBD1 (6 bases). The CDR3 contains 17 residues. The germline V gene has CDR1 LGHNA and CDR2 YSLEER. V was clipped by 0 bases and J by 6 bases, with 18 bases between them. The DNA for the CDR3 is TGCGCCAGCAGCCAAGACGGCGGATTGGGGGCGAGCAATGAGCAGTTCTTC. Translated, it gives CASSQDGGLGASNEQFF.

This chain connects TRBV20-1 to TRBJ2-5; 7 nucleotides align to TRBD1. CDR1 and CDR2 (germline): DFQATT, SNEGSKA (reference sequence). The CDR3 extends over 15 amino acids. Trimming at V came to 0 bases and at J to 5 bases, leaving 9 bases not matched to a gene. CDR3 sequence reads: CSARDLEGAAETQYF. The CDR3 bases are TGCAGTGCTAGAGATTTAGAGGGGGCGGCGGAGACCCAGTACTTC.

The gene calls are TRBV6-5 and TRBJ2-7; TRBD1 aligns across 8 bases. CDR1 is MNHEY and CDR2 is SVGAGI in the germline V gene. CDR3 size: 14 residues. V lost 2 bases, J lost 5 bases, and 5 bases stayed unmatched. CDR3 in amino acids: CASSYQGADDEQYF. The CDR3 coding sequence is TGTGCCAGCAGTTACCAGGGGGCGGATGACGAGCAGTACTTC.

The rearrangement joins TRBV12-3 or TRBV12-4 to TRBJ1-1; 8 bases are shared with TRBD1. The V and J ends lost 4 bases and 3 bases, in that order; junction bases with no gene match: 4. CDR3 length: 14 residues. The CDR3 nucleotides are TGTGCCAGCAGTTACAGGGGGGTTTACACTGAAGCTTTCTTT. This translates into CASSYRGVYTEAFF.

V and J are TRBV13 and TRBJ1-6; D uncertain. Trimming stripped 4 bases from V and 12 bases from J, with 10 bases between. The CDR3 length is 12 residues. Per germline, CDR1 PRHDT and CDR2 FYEKMQ (reference sequence). The CDR3 spells CASSSPRGPLHF. DNA for the CDR3: TGTGCCAGCAGCTCCCCCCGTGGACCCCTCCACTTT.

This clonotype has a count of ten or more. The rearrangement links TRBV5-1 to TRBJ2-5, with D perhaps given as TRBD1 or TRBD2 (7 bases each). Germline V gives CDR1 SGHRS, CDR2 YFSETQ. The CDR3 runs to 16 residues. Trimming stripped 0 bases from V and 5 bases from J, with 17 bases between. In nucleotides, the CDR3 is TGCGCCAGCAGCTTGGTCTTGGGAGGGGGCCTCGAGACCCAGTACTTC. It translates to CASSLVLGGGLETQYF.

This chain uses TRBV5-4 with TRBJ2-1; a possible D gene is TRBD2 (6 bases). V was clipped by 1 base and J by 3 bases, with 17 bases between them. Germline CDR1 reads SGHNT; CDR2 reads YYREEE (reference sequence). The CDR3 loop spans 17 amino acids. CDR3 protein: CASSLQVTSQGYNEQFF. The CDR3 DNA sequence: TGTGCCAGCAGCTTGCAGGTTACTAGCCAGGGCTACAATGAGCAGTTCTTC. The entire variable domain, with the rest obtained from reference TRBV5-4 and TRBJ2-1, is as follows: ETGVTQSPTHLIKTRGQQVTLRCSSQSGHNTVSWYQQALGQGPQFIFQYYREEENGRGNFPPRFSGLQFPNYSSELNVNALELDDSALYLCASSLQVTSQGYNEQFFGPGTRLTVL.

In this sample, this clonotype turned up many times. V and J are TRBV2 and TRBJ2-7; D might be TRBD1 (5 bases). The CDR3 is 14 amino acids. Deletions cut 6 bases from V and 2 bases from J, with 14 bases between. Germline CDR1 and CDR2: SNHLY and FYNNEI. DNA of the CDR3: TGTGCCAGCAGCTCCAGGGTCCTTGCCTACGAGCAGTACTTC. This translates into CASSSRVLAYEQYF.